Given below is one T cell receptor (beta chain) in context. As yet, its antigen is unknown. From germline, CDR1 is DFQATT and CDR2 SNEGSKA (reference sequence). The CDR3 runs to 13 residues. The V and J ends lost 6 bases and 0 bases respectively, with 9 bases between them. This record comes from a study of T cells after yellow fever vaccination. At the level of the study: It was SMART-Seq v4 Ultra Low Input that prepared the fractions with low cell numbers. Study-wide results and caveats: FACS-sorted repertoires might harbor abundant contaminating clonotypes from the bulk population. The CD4 compartment and the CD8 compartment contained a small share of clonotypes in common.

TCR cDNA was made by 5'RACE template switching, adding a universal primer site and UMIs. A single record per CDR3 protein comes from TCRdb applying MiXCR to the 5' RACE reads. The sample carries 500,000 to 650,000 distinct CDR3 sequences, more than 9% recorded once. The source of this sequence is a man younger than 40 who received the YFV17D yellow fever vaccine. The chain is built from TRBV20-1 and TRBJ2-1; D not resolved. The sample here was PBMCs, taken on the day of the yellow fever booster vaccination. CDR3 sequence: CSARQDSYNEQFF. The CDR3 nucleotides are TGCAGTGCACGCCAGGACTCCTACAATGAGCAGTTCTTC.